This TCR beta chain stems from a study of patients and donors after allogeneic stem cell transplantation. MiXCR was run by TCRdb on the RT-PCR reads, yielding one entry per CDR3 protein. The sample includes around 200,000 distinct CDR3 sequences, around 40% of them seen just once. Sample: blood, either unsorted or a sorted T cell fraction (not recorded which). The receptor comes from a human donor who was either an allogeneic HSCT recipient or a stem cell or donor lymphocyte infusion donor (not recorded which). It is not recorded whose cells these are; they may come from a transplant donor.

In DNA form, the CDR3 reads TGTGCCAGCAACTACTACAGGGATAGGCCTGAAGCTTTCTTT. Its translation: CASNYYRDRPEAFF. The rearrangement links TRBV12-3 or TRBV12-4 to TRBJ1-1; weak D call: TRBD1 (6 bases). This CDR3 is built from 14 residues. The V end lost 7 bases, the J end lost 6 bases, and 18 bases lay between the germline ends.